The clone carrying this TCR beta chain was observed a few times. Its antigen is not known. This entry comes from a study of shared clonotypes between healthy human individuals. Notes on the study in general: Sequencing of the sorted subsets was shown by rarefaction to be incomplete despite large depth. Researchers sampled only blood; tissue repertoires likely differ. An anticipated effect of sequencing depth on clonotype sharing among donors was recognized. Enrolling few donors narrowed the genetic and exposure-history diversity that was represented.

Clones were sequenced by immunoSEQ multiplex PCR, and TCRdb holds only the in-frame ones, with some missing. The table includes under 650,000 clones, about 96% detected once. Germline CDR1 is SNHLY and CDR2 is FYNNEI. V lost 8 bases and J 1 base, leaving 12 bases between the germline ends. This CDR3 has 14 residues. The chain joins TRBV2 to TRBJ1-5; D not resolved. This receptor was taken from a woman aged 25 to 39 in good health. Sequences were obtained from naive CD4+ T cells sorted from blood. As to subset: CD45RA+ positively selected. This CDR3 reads CASALDGSNQPQHF. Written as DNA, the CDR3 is TGTGCCAGCGCCTTGGACGGGAGCAATCAGCCCCAGCATTTT.